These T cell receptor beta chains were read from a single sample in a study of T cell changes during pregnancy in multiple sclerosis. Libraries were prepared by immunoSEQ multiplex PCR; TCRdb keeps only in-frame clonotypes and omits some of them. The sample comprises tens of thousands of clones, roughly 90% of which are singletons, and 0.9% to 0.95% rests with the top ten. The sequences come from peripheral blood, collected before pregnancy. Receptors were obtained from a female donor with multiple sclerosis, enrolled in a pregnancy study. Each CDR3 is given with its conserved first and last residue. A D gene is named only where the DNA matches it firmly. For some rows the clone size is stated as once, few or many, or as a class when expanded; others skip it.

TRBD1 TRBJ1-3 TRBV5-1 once TGCGCCAGCAGCTTGGTAGGGGGCTTTGGAAACACCATATATTTT CASSLVGGFGNTIYF
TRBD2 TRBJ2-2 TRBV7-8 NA TGTGCCAGCAGCTTATGGGCGGGAGCGAACACCGGGGAGCTGTTTTTT CASSLWAGANTGELFF
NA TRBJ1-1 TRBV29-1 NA TGCAGCGTTGAGGGGGCGCGTGCCACTGAAGCTTTCTTT CSVEGARATEAFF
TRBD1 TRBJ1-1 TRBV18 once TGTGCCAGCTCCCCGGGACAGGCGGCGAACACTGAAGCTTTCTTT CASSPGQAANTEAFF
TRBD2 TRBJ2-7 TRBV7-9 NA TGTGCCAGCAGCTTAGGGACTAGGCCTCTTGAGCAGTACTTC CASSLGTRPLEQYF
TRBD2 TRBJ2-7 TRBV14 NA TGTGCCAGCAGCCGAGCGGGAACATACTACGAGCAGTACTTC CASSRAGTYYEQYF
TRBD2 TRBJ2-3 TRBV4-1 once TGCGCCAGCAGCCAATCCCCAGCGGGGGCCTACACAGATACGCAGTATTTT CASSQSPAGAYTDTQYF
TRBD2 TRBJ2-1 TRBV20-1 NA TGCAGTGCTCGGGGGGGGGAGCAGTTCTTC CSARGGEQFF
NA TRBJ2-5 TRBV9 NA TGTGCCAGCAGCGAGAGGGGACTGAACTCAGAGACCCAGTACTTC CASSERGLNSETQYF
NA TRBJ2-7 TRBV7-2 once TGTGCCAGCAGCCGGACAGATTACGAGCAGTACTTC CASSRTDYEQYF
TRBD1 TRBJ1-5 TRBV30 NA TGTGCCTGGAGTGTGCCGAAGGGGGCCGGGGTAGATCAGCCCCAGCATTTT CAWSVPKGAGVDQPQHF
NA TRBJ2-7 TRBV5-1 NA TGCGCCAGCAGCTTGGTGAACGGTGGGGGGTACGAGCAGTACTTC CASSLVNGGGYEQYF
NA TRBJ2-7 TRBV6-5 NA TGTGCCAGCGCGAACACTAGAGAGCAGTACTTC CASANTREQYF
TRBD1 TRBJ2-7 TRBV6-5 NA TGTGCCAGCAGTTTTCGACAGGGATCCTACGAGCAGTACTTC CASSFRQGSYEQYF
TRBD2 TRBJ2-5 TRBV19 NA TGTGCCAGTAGTATTGGACTAGAGAGTGCCCAGTACTTC CASSIGLESAQYF
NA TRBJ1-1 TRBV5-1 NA TGCGCCAGCAGCTTGGAAAGGGGGGGACATGAAGCTTTCTTT CASSLERGGHEAFF
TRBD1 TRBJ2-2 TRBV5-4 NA TGTGCCAGCAGCCTGACGGGACAGGGGAACACCGGGGAGCTGTTTTTT CASSLTGQGNTGELFF
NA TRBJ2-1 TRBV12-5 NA TGTGCTAGTGGTTTCGGCACGGACAGCAATGAGCAGTTCTTC CASGFGTDSNEQFF
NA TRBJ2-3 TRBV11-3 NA TGTGCCAGCAGCTTAGGGCTGGCGGGGGCTACAGATACGCAGTATTTT CASSLGLAGATDTQYF
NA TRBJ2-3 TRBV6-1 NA TGTGCCAGCAGTGTAGACTGGTCCGATACGCAGTATTTT CASSVDWSDTQYF
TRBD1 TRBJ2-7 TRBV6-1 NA TGTGCCACCCAGACAGGGGGCAACTCCTACGAGCAGTACTTC CATQTGGNSYEQYF
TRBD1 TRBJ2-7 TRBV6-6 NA TGTGCCAGCAGTCGTCCCGGGACAGGGCCGTCGGAGCAGTACTTC CASSRPGTGPSEQYF
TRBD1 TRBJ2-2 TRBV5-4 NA TGTGCCAGCAGCGGAGGCGCACAGGGGCCCGGGGAGCTGTTTTTT CASSGGAQGPGELFF
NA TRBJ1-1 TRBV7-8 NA TGTGCCAGCAGCCTACCCTTGAGGGGAGGCACTGAAGCTTTCTTT CASSLPLRGGTEAFF
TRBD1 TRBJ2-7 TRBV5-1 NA TGCGCCAGCAGCTCAGGACAGGGGGGGTACGAGCAGTACTTC CASSSGQGGYEQYF
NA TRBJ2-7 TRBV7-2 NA TGTGCCAGCAGCTCTCCCCCGGGGATGGGGATCTACGAGCAGTACTTC CASSSPPGMGIYEQYF
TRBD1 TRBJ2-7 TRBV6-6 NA TGTGCCAGCTTAGGGACAGGGTCCTACGAGCAGTACTTC CASLGTGSYEQYF
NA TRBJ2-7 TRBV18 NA TGTGCCAGCTCACCACCGGGACTCCACTACGAGCAGTACTTC CASSPPGLHYEQYF
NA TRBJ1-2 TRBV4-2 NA TGTGCCAGCAGCCAAGATCACAGGTCTAACTATGGCTACACCTTC CASSQDHRSNYGYTF
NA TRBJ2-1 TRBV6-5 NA TGTGCCAGCAGTTACACTAGTGGTGAGCAGTTCTTC CASSYTSGEQFF
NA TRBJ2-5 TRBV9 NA TGTGCCAGCAGCGTACTAGGAGAGACCCAGTACTTC CASSVLGETQYF
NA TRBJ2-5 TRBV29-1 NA TGCAGCGTTGCTTACCGGGGAGGAGAGACCCAGTACTTC CSVAYRGGETQYF
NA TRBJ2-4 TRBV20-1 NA TGCAGTGCCACAAATAAAAACATTCAGTACTTC CSATNKNIQYF
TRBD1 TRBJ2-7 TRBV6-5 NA TGTGCCAGCAGTTACCGACAGGGGACGGGGCAGTACTTC CASSYRQGTGQYF
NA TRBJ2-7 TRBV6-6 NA TGTGCCAGCAGTTACTCGGAAGGGGGTACGATGTACTTC CASSYSEGGTMYF
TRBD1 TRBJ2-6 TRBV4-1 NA TGCGCCAGCAGCCAACCCCGGGACAGGGCTGATGGGGCCAACGTCCTGACTTTC CASSQPRDRADGANVLTF
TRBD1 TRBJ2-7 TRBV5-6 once TGTGCCAGCAGCCCCAACAGGGGGCGGTCCTACGAGCAGTACTTC CASSPNRGRSYEQYF
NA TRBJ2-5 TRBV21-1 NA TGTGCCAGCAGCGGGACAGGGGTGGAGACCCAGTACTTC CASSGTGVETQYF
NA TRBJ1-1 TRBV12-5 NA TGTGCTAGTGGTGGGAGGGGAAGCAATGAAGCTTTCTTT CASGGRGSNEAFF
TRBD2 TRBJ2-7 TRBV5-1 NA TGCGCCAGCAGCTTTCTAGCGGGGGCCTCCTACGAGCAGTACTTC CASSFLAGASYEQYF
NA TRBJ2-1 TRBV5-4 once TGTGCCAGCAGCTTGGGAGGGACACCCCACAATGAGCAGTTCTTC CASSLGGTPHNEQFF
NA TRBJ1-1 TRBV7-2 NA TGTGCCAGCAGCTTAGACAGGAACACTGAAGCTTTCTTT CASSLDRNTEAFF
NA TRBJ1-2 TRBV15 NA TGTGCCACCAGCAGACCTCAGGGTCCTTATGGCTACACCTTC CATSRPQGPYGYTF
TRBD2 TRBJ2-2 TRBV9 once TGTGCCAGCAGCACAGGACTAGCGGGAGAGACGAACACCGGGGAGCTGTTTTTT CASSTGLAGETNTGELFF
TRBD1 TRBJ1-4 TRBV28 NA TGTGCCAGCGTCTCATACAGGGGGACTAATGAAAAACTGTTTTTT CASVSYRGTNEKLFF
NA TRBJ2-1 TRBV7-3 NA TGTGCCAGCAGCTCCAGTGATGAGCAGTTCTTC CASSSSDEQFF
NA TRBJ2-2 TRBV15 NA TGTGCCACCAGCAGAGTGCTAGCCGCGGCCGGGGAGCTGTTTTTT CATSRVLAAAGELFF
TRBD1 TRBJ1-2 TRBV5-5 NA TGTGCCAGCAGCGTTCCGGGACAGGGTCCCTATGGCTACACCTTC CASSVPGQGPYGYTF
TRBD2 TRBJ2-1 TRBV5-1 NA TGCGCCAGCAGCTTGATCAATAGCGGGGGTTCCTACAATGAGCAGTTCTTC CASSLINSGGSYNEQFF
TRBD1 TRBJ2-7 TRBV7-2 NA TGTGCCAGCAGCTTCCGCGGACAGGGTACCGAGCAGTACTTC CASSFRGQGTEQYF
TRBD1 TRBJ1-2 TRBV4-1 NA TGCGCCAGCAGCCTACCGGGACAGGGAAACTATGGCTACACCTTC CASSLPGQGNYGYTF
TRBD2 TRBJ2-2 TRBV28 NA TGTGCCAGCAGTTTATTGACTAGCGGGAGTCAGCACACCGGGGAGCTGTTTTTT CASSLLTSGSQHTGELFF